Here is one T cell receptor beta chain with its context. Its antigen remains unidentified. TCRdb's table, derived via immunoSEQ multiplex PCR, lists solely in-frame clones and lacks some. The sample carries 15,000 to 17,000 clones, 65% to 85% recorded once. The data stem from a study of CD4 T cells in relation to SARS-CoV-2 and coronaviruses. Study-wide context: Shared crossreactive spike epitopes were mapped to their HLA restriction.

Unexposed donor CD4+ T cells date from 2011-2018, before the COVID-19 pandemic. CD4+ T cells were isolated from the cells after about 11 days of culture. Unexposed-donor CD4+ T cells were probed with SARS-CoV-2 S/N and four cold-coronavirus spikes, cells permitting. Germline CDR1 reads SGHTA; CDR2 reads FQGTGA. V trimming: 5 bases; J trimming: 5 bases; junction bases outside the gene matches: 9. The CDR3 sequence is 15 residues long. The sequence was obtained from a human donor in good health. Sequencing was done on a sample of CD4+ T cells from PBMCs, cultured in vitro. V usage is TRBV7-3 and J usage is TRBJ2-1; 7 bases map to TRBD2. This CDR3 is CASSPRERGNNEQFF. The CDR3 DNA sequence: TGTGCCAGCAGCCCGCGGGAGCGGGGAAACAATGAGCAGTTCTTC. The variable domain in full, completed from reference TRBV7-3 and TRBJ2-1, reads GAGVSQTPSNKVTEKGKYVELRCDPISGHTALYWYRQSLGQGPEFLIYFQGTGAADDSGLPNDRFFAVRPEGSVSTLKIQRTERGDSAVYLCASSPRERGNNEQFFGPGTRLTVL.